The next 7 T cell receptor beta chains were all read from a single sample in a study of blood T cell repertoires in COVID-19. Assay: immunoSEQ multiplex PCR; the TCRdb copy retains only in-frame clones and omits some. The table shows under 300,000 clones, with around 89% occurring only once. The sequenced sample was PBMCs or T cells enriched from blood (not recorded which). All receptors come from a woman aged 18-35 years who had recovered from COVID-19.

This rearrangement joins TRBV5-1 to TRBJ2-3, with D unclear. The CDR3 totals 16 residues. V shed 4 bases and J shed 3 bases, with 18 bases lying between them. In germline, CDR1 is SGHRS, CDR2 YFSETQ. In nucleotides, the CDR3 is TGCGCCAGCAGCCGTAGAGTTTGGGCCGTGACAGATACGCAGTATTTT. Translation gives CASSRRVWAVTDTQYF.

The chain joins TRBV28 to TRBJ1-2; D uncertain. The ends were cut back, 5 bases at V and 10 bases at J, with 14 bases in the middle. This CDR3 comprises 12 residues. The germline V gene has CDR1 MDHEN and CDR2 SYDVKM. The CDR3 DNA reads TGTGCCAGCAGTACCTCGTCGGTTGACTACACCTTC. Its protein is CASSTSSVDYTF.

V gene TRBV7-8 combines with J gene TRBJ2-2, with a possible D match to TRBD2 (5 bases). This CDR3 comprises 14 residues. The germline V and J ends were trimmed by 5 bases and 4 bases, with 11 bases remaining between them. Germline V gives CDR1 SGHVS, CDR2 FQNEAQ. The CDR3 sequence is CASSQLESTGELFF. As DNA, the CDR3 is TGTGCCAGCAGCCAACTAGAGAGCACCGGGGAGCTGTTTTTT.

This chain joins TRBV5-8 and TRBJ1-2, with TRBD1 as a possible D gene (5 bases). The CDR3 extends over 14 amino acids. V gave up 0 bases and J gave up 3 bases, with 9 bases separating them. Germline V gives CDR1 SGHTS, CDR2 YDEGEE. CDR3 region: CASSLGWGDYGYTF. In nucleotides, the CDR3 is TGTGCCAGCAGCTTGGGTTGGGGGGACTATGGCTACACCTTC. Full variable domain (remainder filled in from reference TRBV5-8 and TRBJ1-2): EAGVTQSPTHLIKTRGQQATLRCSPISGHTSVYWYQQALGLGLQFLLWYDEGEERNRGNFPPRFSGRQFPNYSSELNVNALELEDSALYLCASSLGWGDYGYTFGSGTRLTVV.

The chain uses TRBV10-1 and TRBJ2-5; maybe TRBD1 (7 bases). The CDR3 totals 14 residues. Trimming removed 5 bases at V and 4 bases at J, with 14 bases between. The V gene's germline CDR1 is WNHNN and CDR2 SYGVQD (reference sequence). The CDR3 region has the DNA TGCGCCAGCAGTCCCGGAGGGACAGCAGAGACCCAGTACTTC. This translates into CASSPGGTAETQYF.

The rearrangement uses TRBV3-1 (or the pseudogene TRBV3-2) and TRBJ1-2; D unresolved. Trimming removed 2 bases from V and 5 bases from J, with 15 bases in between. The germline CDR1 and CDR2 sequences are LGHDT and YNNKEL (reference sequence). The CDR3 is made up of 15 amino acids. The CDR3 reads CASSQRGSGSYGYTF. CDR3 sequence (DNA): TGTGCCAGCAGCCAACGTGGGTCCGGGTCTTATGGCTACACCTTC.

The chain joins TRBV19 to TRBJ1-1; D is possibly TRBD1 (5 bases). V gave up 5 bases and J gave up 1 base, with 11 bases separating them. The germline V gene has CDR1 LNHDA and CDR2 SQIVND (reference sequence). There are 14 residues in the CDR3. CDR3 sequence reads: CASSQGSTNTEAFF. CDR3 nucleotide sequence: TGTGCCAGTAGTCAGGGCAGCACGAACACTGAAGCTTTCTTT. The whole variable domain, remainder taken from reference TRBV19 and TRBJ1-1, is DGGITQSPKYLFRKEGQNVTLSCEQNLNHDAMYWYRQDPGQGLRLIYYSQIVNDFQKGDIAEGYSVSREKKESFPLTVTSAQKNPTAFYLCASSQGSTNTEAFFGQGTRLTVV.